These 21 T cell receptor beta chains share one sample of origin, sequenced in a study of blood T cell repertoires in COVID-19. Repertoires were generated with immunoSEQ multiplex PCR, while TCRdb's copy carries only in-frame clones and drops some. Of about 33,000 clones in the sample, approximately 95% were seen once. Material: peripheral blood. These receptors were taken from a male donor with active COVID-19.

The gene calls are TRBV16 and TRBJ2-7, with D possibly TRBD1 on 6 matching bases. Trimming took 4 bases from V and 2 from J, leaving 15 bases between them. This CDR3 has 15 residues. From germline, CDR1 is KGHSY and CDR2 FQNENV. The CDR3 spells CASSLRQAGTYEQYF. CDR3 nucleotides: TGTGCCAGCAGCCTGAGACAGGCAGGGACCTACGAGCAGTACTTC.

V usage is TRBV25-1 and J usage is TRBJ1-1; D is undetermined. CDR1 and CDR2 (germline): MGHDK, SYGVNS. The CDR3 loop spans 12 amino acids. The V end was cut by 5 bases, the J end by 8 bases, with 12 bases between. The CDR3 protein is CASSKVGREAFF. In DNA form, the CDR3 reads TGTGCCAGCAGTAAAGTTGGTAGAGAAGCTTTCTTT.

J is TRBJ2-7 and V is TRBV29-1, with D perhaps matching TRBD1 or TRBD2 (6 bases each). The CDR3 has 13 amino acids. The V and J ends lost 7 bases and 1 base respectively, with 14 bases between them. Germline V lookup: CDR1 SQVTM, CDR2 ANQGSEA. The CDR3 DNA reads TGCAGCGGGGGGGCGGGCCGATCCTACGAGCAGTACTTC. Its translation is CSGGAGRSYEQYF.

The sample holds a few counts of this clone. V is TRBV11-3 and J is TRBJ2-5; 11 positions agree with TRBD2. Germline V gene data show CDR1 as SGHNT and CDR2 as YENEEA. The V segment lost 0 bases and the J segment 4 bases; nucleotides outside the gene matches: 1. The CDR3 sequence is 15 residues long. CDR3 amino acids: CASSLEGTSGETQYF. CDR3 nucleotide sequence: TGTGCCAGCAGCTTAGAGGGGACTAGCGGAGAGACCCAGTACTTC.

DNA of the CDR3: TGTGCCAGCAGTTACTCGTCCCGGGACAGGGCCGCTACGGAAAAACTGTTTTTT. Translated, it gives CASSYSSRDRAATEKLFF. This chain connects TRBV6-2 or TRBV6-3 to TRBJ1-4, with 9 bases fitting TRBD1. The CDR3 runs to 18 residues. Unmatched junction bases numbered 13, after V lost 0 bases and J lost 8 bases. From germline, CDR1 is MNHEY and CDR2 SVGEGT.

This sequence joins TRBV21-1 and TRBJ1-5; the D call TRBD1 from the table was never checked on the DNA. TRBV21-1 is given as a pseudogene. This CDR3 region has 16 residues. The CDR3: CASSKKTADSNQPQHF. CDR3 nucleotide sequence: TGTGCCAGCAGCAAAAAGACAGCCGATAGCAATCAGCCCCAGCATTTT.

The rearrangement links TRBV19 to TRBJ1-6; 7 nucleotides line up with TRBD1. Trimming removed 4 bases from V and 8 bases from J; junction bases left unmatched: 8. CDR3 size: 15 residues. CDR1 is LNHDA, CDR2 SQIVND, per germline (reference sequence). The CDR3: CASSTPGTVDSPLHF. DNA for the CDR3: TGTGCCAGTAGTACACCCGGGACAGTCGATTCACCCCTCCACTTT.

The chain joins TRBV10-3 to TRBJ2-7, with unresolved D. Germline V gene lookup returns CDR1 ENHRY and CDR2 SYGVKD. The CDR3 runs to 14 residues. With 3 bases removed from V and 4 bases from J, the gap between germline ends came to 13 bases. CDR3 sequence reads: CAISDSWPQYEQYF. CDR3 sequence (DNA): TGTGCCATCAGTGACAGTTGGCCTCAGTACGAGCAGTACTTC.

V usage is TRBV27 and J usage is TRBJ2-7, with 10 bases matching TRBD1. CDR3 length: 15 amino acids. CDR1 is MNHEY and CDR2 is SMNVEV in the germline V gene (reference sequence). V shed 2 bases, J shed 4 bases, and the junction held 5 bases outside the gene matches. CDR3 in DNA: TGTGCCAGCAGTTTAAGACAGGGGGCTCATTACGAGCAGTACTTC. It translates to CASSLRQGAHYEQYF.

This chain joins TRBV7-9 and TRBJ1-1; a possible D gene is TRBD1 (5 bases). The CDR3 is 16 amino acids. V was pared by 4 bases and J by 0 bases, with 15 bases between. Germline CDR1 and CDR2: SEHNR and FQNEAQ (reference sequence). The DNA of the CDR3 is TGTGCCAGCAGCTCTGGACACCCGATCTTGAACACTGAAGCTTTCTTT. As protein: CASSSGHPILNTEAFF. Based on the CDR3 plus reference TRBV7-9 and TRBJ1-1, the full variable domain is DTGVSQNPRHKITKRGQNVTFRCDPISEHNRLYWYRQTLGQGPEFLTYFQNEAQLEKSRLLSDRFSAERPKGSFSTLEIQRTEQGDSAMYLCASSSGHPILNTEAFFGQGTRLTVV.

The chain uses TRBV7-2 and TRBJ1-4; 7 nucleotides match TRBD1. The V gene end was trimmed by 0 bases and the J gene end by 5 bases; junction bases not matched to a gene: 12. CDR1 SGHTA and CDR2 FQGNSA come from the germline V gene. The CDR3 totals 18 residues. CDR3 DNA sequence: TGTGCCAGCAGCTTAGCGCTTACTATCGACAGGGTGAATGAAAAACTGTTTTTT. Protein sequence: CASSLALTIDRVNEKLFF.

This chain joins TRBV4-1 and TRBJ2-1, with 9 nucleotides matching TRBD1. V was clipped by 4 bases and J by 9 bases; unmatched bases: 4. Germline-derived CDR1 and CDR2 are MGHRA and YSYEKL. The CDR3 length is 13 residues. The CDR3 nucleotides read TGCGCCAGCAGCCGGGACAGGGCCACTGAGCAGTTCTTC. Protein sequence: CASSRDRATEQFF.

The chain recombines TRBV21-1 with TRBJ2-3; the table's D gene call, TRBD2, was not cross checked with the DNA. TRBV21-1 is annotated as a pseudogene. This CDR3 has 18 amino acids. The CDR3 protein is CASSKVRGGTKNTDTQYF. The CDR3, as DNA: TGTGCCAGCAGCAAAGTTCGCGGGGGGACTAAGAACACAGATACGCAGTATTTT.

This rearrangement joins TRBV2 to TRBJ1-1; a possible D gene is TRBD1 (6 bases). Per germline, CDR1 SNHLY and CDR2 FYNNEI. This CDR3 region has 14 residues. Trimming removed 2 bases at V and 3 bases at J, with 10 bases between. This CDR3 reads CASSERGLYTEAFF. Written as DNA, the CDR3 is TGTGCCAGCAGTGAAAGGGGGTTGTACACTGAAGCTTTCTTT.

The V call is TRBV24-1, the J call TRBJ2-3; D is unresolved. The CDR3 is made up of 13 amino acids. Germline CDR1 KGHDR, CDR2 SFDVKD. Trimming took off 9 bases at V and 3 bases at J, with 12 bases between the two ends. This CDR3 is CATGNAGTDTQYF. DNA of the CDR3: TGTGCCACCGGTAACGCAGGTACAGATACGCAGTATTTT.

In DNA form, the CDR3 reads TGTGCCAGCACTAAGAACACCGGGGAGCTGTTTTTT. This translates into CASTKNTGELFF. The rearrangement uses TRBV9 and TRBJ2-2; D is unclear. The CDR3 runs 12 residues. CDR1 is SGDLS, CDR2 YYNGEE, per germline. V was cut by 6 bases and J by 1 base, with 4 bases left in between.

The gene calls are TRBV6-6 and TRBJ2-7, with TRBD1 matching over 9 bases. The CDR3 runs 14 residues. The V segment lost 5 bases and the J segment 5 bases; nucleotides outside the gene matches: 7. The V gene's germline CDR1 is MNHNY and CDR2 SVGAGI (reference sequence). CDR3 amino acids: CASSTRDRANEQYF. The CDR3 DNA reads as TGTGCCAGCAGTACCCGGGACAGGGCCAACGAGCAGTACTTC.

This sequence joins TRBV18 and TRBJ1-2; weak D call: TRBD1 (5 bases). Trimming cost V 3 bases and J 3 bases, with 14 bases left between them. Looked up from germline, CDR1 is KGHSH and CDR2 is LQKENI. The CDR3 extends over 15 amino acids. The CDR3 region has the DNA TGTGCCAGCTCACCTCCAATCAGGGAAGACTATGGCTACACCTTC. Its protein product is CASSPPIREDYGYTF.

The rearrangement uses TRBV18 and TRBJ1-1; 8 bases map to TRBD1. The V segment lost 1 base and the J segment 4 bases; nucleotides outside the gene matches: 8. CDR3 length: 16 amino acids. The germline gives CDR1 KGHSH, CDR2 LQKENI. CDR3 DNA sequence: TGTGCCAGCTCACCACAGGCAGGGGGCGCGGGCACTGAAGCTTTCTTT. As protein: CASSPQAGGAGTEAFF.

The chain recombines TRBV7-8 with TRBJ1-2, with D unresolved. This CDR3 has 12 residues. Trimming stripped 5 bases from V and 4 bases from J, with 8 bases between. CDR1 is SGHVS, CDR2 FQNEAQ, per germline. The CDR3 DNA is TGTGCCAGCAGCCAGATCGGCTATGGCTACACCTTC. This gives the protein CASSQIGYGYTF.

This rearrangement joins TRBV5-4 to TRBJ1-1; D gene uncertain. V was shortened by 3 bases and J by 8 bases, with 11 bases between the two germline ends. Germline V gene lookup returns CDR1 SGHNT and CDR2 YYREEE (reference sequence). This CDR3 has 12 residues. In DNA form, the CDR3 reads TGTGCCAGCAGCTCCGAACAGAGAGAAGCTTTCTTT. Protein sequence: CASSSEQREAFF.